This T cell receptor beta chain is from a study of response to subunit inactivated influenza vaccine. One entry per CDR3 protein results from TCRdb running MiXCR on the RT-PCR reads. Of more than 700,000 distinct CDR3 sequences in the sample, roughly 20% were seen once. V lost 9 bases and J lost 1, with 10 bases in between. The CDR3 runs to 13 residues. Germline CDR1 is MGHDK and CDR2 is SYGVNS. The clonotype was recovered from a man aged 50-60 years who received an inactivated influenza vaccine. The chain carries TRBV25-1 and TRBJ2-1; possible D gene TRBD2, 5 bases. This specimen was PBMCs from blood, taken 4 to 6 days after vaccination. For the CDR3, the DNA is TGTGCCAGTACTAGTATTTCCTACAATGAGCAGTTCTTC. It specifies CASTSISYNEQFF.